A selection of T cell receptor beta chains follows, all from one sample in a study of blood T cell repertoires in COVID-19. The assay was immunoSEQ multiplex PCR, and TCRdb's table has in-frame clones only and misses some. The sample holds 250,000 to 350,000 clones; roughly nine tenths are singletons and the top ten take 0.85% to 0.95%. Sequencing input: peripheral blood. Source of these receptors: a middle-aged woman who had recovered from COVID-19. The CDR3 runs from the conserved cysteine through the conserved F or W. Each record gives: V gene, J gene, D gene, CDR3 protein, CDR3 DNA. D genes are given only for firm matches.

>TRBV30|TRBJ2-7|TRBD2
CAWSPGTSGSIVHEQYF
TGTGCCTGGAGTCCCGGGACTAGCGGGAGTATCGTCCACGAGCAGTACTTC
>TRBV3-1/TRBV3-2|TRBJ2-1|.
CASSQNNRGSLRYNEQFF
TGTGCCAGCAGCCAAAACAATCGAGGCAGTCTCCGGTACAATGAGCAGTTCTTC
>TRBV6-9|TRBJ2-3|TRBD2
CASSYAGLAGGPEVVDTQYF
TGTGCCAGCAGTTACGCGGGACTAGCGGGAGGGCCGGAGGTGGTGGATACGCAGTATTTT
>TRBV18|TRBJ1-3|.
CASSPGAESSGNTIYF
TGTGCCAGCTCACCAGGGGCAGAGAGCTCTGGAAACACCATATATTTT
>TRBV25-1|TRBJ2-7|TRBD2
CASRPGGLVYEQYF
TGTGCCAGCAGGCCCGGGGGACTAGTCTACGAGCAGTACTTC
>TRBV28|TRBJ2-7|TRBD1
CASSLGAQGQGSHEQYF
TGTGCCAGCAGTCTTGGGGCCCAGGGACAGGGGTCCCACGAGCAGTACTTC
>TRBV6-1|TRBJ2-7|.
CASSEAWSSYEQYF
TGTGCCAGCAGTGAAGCTTGGTCCAGCTACGAGCAGTACTTC
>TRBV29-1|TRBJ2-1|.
CSVDEGQRGWNEQFF
TGCAGCGTTGACGAAGGACAGAGGGGCTGGAATGAGCAGTTCTTC
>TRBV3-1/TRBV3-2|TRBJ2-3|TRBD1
CASINRGSTDTQYF
TGTGCCAGCATTAACAGGGGAAGCACAGATACGCAGTATTTT
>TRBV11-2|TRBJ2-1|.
CASSGTNEQFF
TGTGCCAGCAGCGGGACAAATGAGCAGTTCTTC
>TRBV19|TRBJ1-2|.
CASSPQQGSFYGYTF
TGTGCCAGTAGTCCCCAACAGGGTTCTTTCTATGGCTACACCTTC
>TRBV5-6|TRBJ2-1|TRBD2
CASSLALAGGSNEQFF
TGTGCCAGCAGCTTGGCCTTAGCGGGAGGGTCCAATGAGCAGTTCTTC
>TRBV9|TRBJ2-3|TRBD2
CASSIQGLAQSTDTQYF
TGTGCCAGCAGCATACAGGGACTAGCACAAAGCACAGATACGCAGTATTTT
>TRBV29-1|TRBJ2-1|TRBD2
CSTPGGGNEQFF
TGCAGCACCCCCGGGGGGGGGAATGAGCAGTTCTTC
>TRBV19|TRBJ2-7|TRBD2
CASSISWSGSSYEQYF
TGTGCCAGTAGTATTTCTTGGAGCGGGAGTTCGTACGAGCAGTACTTC
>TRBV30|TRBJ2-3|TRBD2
CAWSLFGLGSTDTQYF
TGTGCCTGGAGTTTGTTTGGACTAGGGAGCACAGATACGCAGTATTTT
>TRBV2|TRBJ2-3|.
CASRWAGYTDTQYF
TGTGCCAGCCGGTGGGCAGGATACACAGATACGCAGTATTTT
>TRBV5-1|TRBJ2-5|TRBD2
CASSLGTSGNQETQYF
TGCGCCAGCAGCCTAGGGACTAGCGGAAACCAAGAGACCCAGTACTTC
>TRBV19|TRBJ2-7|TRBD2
CASSPRASGRGGYEQYF
TGTGCCAGTAGTCCAAGGGCTAGCGGGAGAGGAGGGTACGAGCAGTACTTC
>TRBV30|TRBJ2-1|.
CAWTRDGQNNEQFF
TGTGCCTGGACGAGGGATGGGCAAAACAATGAGCAGTTCTTC
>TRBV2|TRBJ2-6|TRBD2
CASTGLAGAGNSGANVLTF
TGTGCCAGCACGGGACTAGCGGGAGCTGGTAACTCTGGGGCCAACGTCCTGACTTTC
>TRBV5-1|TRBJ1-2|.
CASSRDSDYGYTF
TGCGCCAGCAGTCGGGACTCAGACTATGGCTACACCTTC
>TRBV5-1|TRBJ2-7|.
CATRVNRESYEQYF
TGCGCCACTAGGGTGAACAGGGAGTCCTACGAGCAGTACTTC
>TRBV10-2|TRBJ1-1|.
CASSETGISPEAFF
TGCGCCAGCAGTGAGACAGGGATAAGCCCTGAAGCTTTCTTT
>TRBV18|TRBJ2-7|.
CASSPDSAREQYF
TGTGCCAGCTCACCCGACAGTGCGAGGGAGCAGTACTTC
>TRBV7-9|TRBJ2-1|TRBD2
CASRISGGRNEQFF
TGTGCCAGCAGAATTAGCGGGGGGAGGAATGAGCAGTTCTTC
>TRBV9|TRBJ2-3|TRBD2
CASSVALAGGGSTDTQYF
TGTGCCAGCAGCGTAGCCCTAGCGGGAGGGGGTAGCACAGATACGCAGTATTTT
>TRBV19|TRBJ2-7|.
CASSIASVSSYEQYF
TGTGCCAGTAGTATTGCTAGCGTATCTTCCTACGAGCAGTACTTC